The table lists the clone carrying this TCR beta chain with a few counts. Antigen: not known. TCRdb reprocessed the RT-PCR reads with MiXCR, giving one entry per CDR3 protein. The sample records roughly 710,000 distinct CDR3 sequences, 14% being singletons. The data derive from a study of response to subunit inactivated influenza vaccine. Findings and caveats of the study: Researchers suggested that each seasonal influenza vaccination recruits few new T cells.

This CDR3 is 13 amino acids long. Germline CDR1 MNHEY, CDR2 SMNVEV (reference sequence). V lost 7 bases to trimming and J lost 5 bases; unmatched junction nucleotides: 3. This receptor was identified in a man aged 50 to 59 who received an inactivated influenza vaccine. The specimen was PBMCs from blood, collected approximately 15 days before vaccination. V usage is TRBV27 and J usage is TRBJ1-5; 9 nucleotides agree with TRBD1. CDR3 region: CASKGQGDQPQHF. The CDR3 DNA sequence: TGTGCCAGCAAGGGACAGGGCGATCAGCCCCAGCATTTT.